This T cell receptor beta chain is drawn from a study of T cell repertoires in cytomegalovirus infection. For this clonotype: Its antigen is unidentified.

TCRdb recomputed calls from the reads with MiXCR, one row per CDR3 protein. This table holds fewer than 900,000 distinct CDR3 sequences, almost 30% found once. The clonotype comes from a human donor in good health (CMV status not recorded). Some clones in this sample may be carry-over from other donors' samples. The sample here was cultured CD8+ T cells from PBMCs, taken from culture after CMV antigen stimulation.

The chain's CDR3 is CATTRTHGEETQYF. The CDR3 nucleotides are TGTGCTACTACGAGAACGCATGGTGAAGAGACCCAGTACTTC. The rearrangement links TRBV7-7 to TRBJ2-5; D is unclear. CDR1 is SSHAT, CDR2 FNYEAQ, per germline (reference sequence). This CDR3 has 14 amino acids.